The rows below give T cell receptor beta chains drawn from one sample of a study of PD-1 blockade in classical Hodgkin lymphoma. Assay used: immunoSEQ multiplex PCR; TCRdb lists only in-frame clones, some missing. The repertoire includes 90,000 to 110,000 clones, roughly 87% of them detected once, and roughly 19% sits in the top ten. Sequencing used peripheral blood mononuclear cells (PBMCs), obtained before the fourth cycle of nivolumab. Source of these receptors: a human donor with classical Hodgkin lymphoma. The CDR3 runs from the conserved cysteine through the conserved F or W. A D gene is named only where the DNA matches it firmly.

d_call j_call v_call cdr3_aa cdr3_nt
. TRBJ2-2 TRBV5-1 CASRGLQTGNTGELFF TGCGCCAGCAGAGGCCTCCAAACGGGGAACACCGGGGAGCTGTTTTTT
. TRBJ2-3 TRBV6-5 CASSSVALSTDTQYF TGTGCCAGCAGTTCGGTAGCGTTGAGCACAGATACGCAGTATTTT
. TRBJ2-7 TRBV18 CASSPLNNYEQYF TGTGCCAGCTCACCACTTAACAACTACGAGCAGTACTTC
. TRBJ1-1 TRBV28 CASSSVWTEAFF TGTGCCAGCAGCTCTGTTTGGACTGAAGCTTTCTTT
. TRBJ1-5 TRBV2 CASSEGRVGNQPQHF TGTGCCAGCAGTGAAGGTAGAGTGGGCAATCAGCCCCAGCATTTT
. TRBJ2-7 TRBV7-2 CASSPYGAEQYF TGTGCCAGCAGCCCATATGGTGCCGAGCAGTACTTC
. TRBJ1-1 TRBV28 CASGLTRRDTEAFF TGTGCCAGCGGGTTGACACGGAGGGACACTGAAGCTTTCTTT
. TRBJ2-5 TRBV29-1 CSVLRGTETQYF TGCAGCGTTTTACGGGGGACGGAGACCCAGTACTTC
. TRBJ2-7 TRBV28 CASVTGSYEQYF TGTGCCAGCGTAACAGGCTCCTACGAGCAGTACTTC
. TRBJ1-2 TRBV30 CAWSTTLRGYGYTF TGTGCCTGGAGTACGACACTTAGGGGCTATGGCTACACCTTC
. TRBJ2-2 TRBV6-5 CASSYRQAGELFF TGTGCCAGCAGTTACCGTCAAGCCGGGGAGCTGTTTTTT
. TRBJ2-2 TRBV7-6 CASSLFDAGELFF TGTGCCAGCAGCTTATTTGACGCCGGGGAGCTGTTTTTT
. TRBJ2-7 TRBV18 CASSPQGQPYEQYF TGTGCCAGCTCACCACAGGGACAACCCTACGAGCAGTACTTC
. TRBJ1-1 TRBV6-1 CASSQDRMNTEAFF TGTGCCAGTTCCCAGGACAGAATGAACACTGAAGCTTTCTTT
. TRBJ1-4 TRBV14 CASSRQTATNEKLFF TGTGCCAGCAGCCGACAGACAGCAACTAATGAAAAACTGTTTTTT
TRBD1 TRBJ2-3 TRBV4-1 CASSQESGDRGTDTQYF TGCGCCAGCAGCCAAGAGTCTGGAGACAGGGGCACAGATACGCAGTATTTT
. TRBJ1-5 TRBV10-3 CAISESGGSNQPQHF TGTGCCATCAGTGAGTCGGGGGGTAGCAATCAGCCCCAGCATTTT